This note documents a single T cell receptor beta chain sequence. These data belong to a study of blood T cell repertoires in COVID-19. Germline V lookup: CDR1 MNHEY, CDR2 SMNVEV (reference sequence). The CDR3 length is 14 residues. Trimming removed 10 bases from V and 2 bases from J; junction bases left unmatched: 11. Sequencing used immunoSEQ multiplex PCR; TCRdb keeps in-frame clones, though not all of them. This sample has fewer than 150,000 clones, with approximately 87% found just once. The sequence came from a middle-aged man in a cohort exposed to, infected with or recovered from COVID-19 (not recorded which). The chain joins TRBV27 to TRBJ2-7, with 7 bases matching TRBD1. What was sequenced was PBMCs or T cells enriched from blood (not recorded which). This chain's CDR3 is CATAIGTDPYEQYF. DNA of the CDR3: TGTGCCACTGCTATCGGGACAGATCCCTACGAGCAGTACTTC.